Below, 11 T cell receptor beta chains from the same sample are listed, as sequenced in a study of cytomegalovirus exposure and HLA in healthy donors. The PCR employed 60 Vbeta primers together with 13 Jbeta primers. Method: immunoSEQ multiplex PCR; TCRdb's copy keeps in-frame clones and lacks some. The sample consists of 150,000 to 200,000 clones, around 80% of them appearing once. Sequenced sample: PBMCs. The source is a woman in her forties in good health and CMV-seronegative.

The rearrangement uses TRBV7-9 and TRBJ2-1; 8 bases fit TRBD2. CDR3 length: 15 residues. Germline lookup yields CDR1 SEHNR and CDR2 FQNEAQ (reference sequence). Losses at the gene ends were 5 bases for V and 7 bases for J; bases not matched to a gene: 10. The CDR3 nucleotides are TGTGCCAGCAGCCGCCCCCGGGAGGGCCAAAATGAGCAGTTCTTC. As protein: CASSRPREGQNEQFF.

This clone has just one count. The chain uses TRBV5-4 and TRBJ2-2, with D possibly TRBD1 on 5 matching bases. Germline CDR1 SGHNT, CDR2 YYREEE (reference sequence). The length of the CDR3 is 15 residues. V lost 3 bases and J 0 bases, leaving 9 bases between the germline ends. The CDR3 DNA reads as TGTGCCAGCAGCTCGGACACACCGAACACCGGGGAGCTGTTTTTT. This encodes CASSSDTPNTGELFF.

The rearrangement uses TRBV11-2 and TRBJ2-2; a weak D match, TRBD2 (6 bases). The CDR3 runs 17 residues. The germline V gene has CDR1 SGHAT and CDR2 FQNNGV. The V and J ends lost 3 bases and 6 bases respectively, with 20 bases between them. The CDR3 DNA is TGTGCCAGCAGCTTTTTCCGGGACTCCCTCCGGGCCGGGGAGCTGTTTTTT. Translation: CASSFFRDSLRAGELFF.

This chain connects TRBV5-3 to TRBJ2-3; the match to TRBD2 covers 9 bases. TRBV5-3 is placed among ORFs of uncertain function. The ends lost 7 bases at V and 3 bases at J; junction bases unmatched: 6. This CDR3 has 14 residues. CDR3 protein: CARGRAGGTDTQYF. The CDR3, as DNA: TGTGCCAGAGGGAGAGCGGGGGGAACAGATACGCAGTATTTT.

The rearrangement joins TRBV19 to TRBJ2-1; TRBD2 agrees at 9 bases. The CDR3 contains 15 residues. Trimming removed 7 bases from V and 6 bases from J; junction bases left unmatched: 10. Germline values: CDR1 LNHDA, CDR2 SQIVND (reference sequence). CDR3 bases: TGTGCCAGTACCCTCGGTAGCGGGAGAAGCAATGAGCAGTTCTTC. As protein: CASTLGSGRSNEQFF.

The chain employs TRBV30 and TRBJ2-5, with D perhaps TRBD2 (5 bases). The CDR3 covers 12 residues. V gave up 2 bases and J gave up 4 bases, with 8 bases separating them. Germline CDR1 is GTSNPN and CDR2 is SVGIG (reference sequence). Here the CDR3 reads CAWSTEGETQYF. CDR3 nucleotides: TGTGCCTGGAGTACAGAGGGAGAGACCCAGTACTTC.

The V call is TRBV28, the J call TRBJ1-1, with a weak D call TRBD1 (6 bases). Germline-derived CDR1 and CDR2 are MDHEN and SYDVKM. The CDR3 is 15 residues long. The ends were cut back, 2 bases at V and 9 bases at J, with 19 bases in the middle. The CDR3 loop reads CASSLAATGWSQAFF. The CDR3 coding sequence is TGTGCCAGCAGTTTAGCAGCGACAGGATGGTCTCAAGCTTTCTTT. The full variable domain, completed using reference TRBV28 and TRBJ1-1, is DVKVTQSSRYLVKRTGEKVFLECVQDMDHENMFWYRQDPGLGLRLIYFSYDVKMKEKGDIPEGYSVSREKKERFSLILESASTNQTSMYLCASSLAATGWSQAFFGQGTRLTVV.

The V call is TRBV2, the J call TRBJ1-5, with D tentatively TRBD1 (5 bases). CDR3 length equals 15 residues. Germline V gene data show CDR1 as SNHLY and CDR2 as FYNNEI. Between the trimmed V and J ends, which lost 3 bases and 5 bases, there was a span of 14 bases. In DNA form, the CDR3 reads TGTGCCAGCAGTGATGGACAAGGACCTTATCAGCCCCAGCATTTT. Its translation: CASSDGQGPYQPQHF.

This clone was observed a single time. The chain carries TRBV7-2 and TRBJ2-7; D may be TRBD1 (7 bases). Trimming stripped 5 bases from V and 0 bases from J, with 17 bases between. CDR1 and CDR2 (germline): SGHTA, FQGNSA. The CDR3 consists of 16 residues. CDR3 DNA: TGTGCCAGCAGCCCAGGGGGACTTCTATCCTCCTACGAGCAGTACTTC. It encodes CASSPGGLLSSYEQYF.

The chain uses TRBV4-1 and TRBJ2-2; possibly TRBD1 for D (5 bases). The CDR3 is 15 amino acids. CDR1 is MGHRA and CDR2 is YSYEKL in the germline V gene. Trimming stripped 2 bases from V and 6 bases from J, with 13 bases between. The CDR3 loop is CASSQHGTGAGELFF. The CDR3 bases are TGCGCCAGCAGCCAACACGGAACAGGTGCCGGGGAGCTGTTTTTT.

The chain recombines TRBV2 with TRBJ2-2; TRBD1 matches 8 bases. J gave up 5 bases and V 8 bases, and 10 bases lay outside the gene matches. Germline V gene lookup returns CDR1 SNHLY and CDR2 FYNNEI. The length of the CDR3 is 15 residues. CDR3 amino acids: CASYPGGRGTGELFF. The CDR3 DNA is TGTGCCAGCTACCCAGGGGGCCGTGGGACCGGGGAGCTGTTTTTT.